This T cell receptor (beta chain) is drawn from a study of CD8+ T cells in alopecia areata. Treatment described: oral pan-JAK inhibitor, 5-10 mg twice daily. Patients with alopecia areata provided lesional scalp punch biopsies as well as peripheral blood. CDR3 length equals 11 residues. V lost 3 bases, J lost 5 bases, and 7 bases lay in between. Germline values: CDR1 DFQATT, CDR2 SNEGSKA (reference sequence). In each case, RNA was isolated and then reverse transcribed into cDNA as the sequencing template. Libraries were prepared by immunoSEQ multiplex PCR; TCRdb keeps only in-frame clonotypes and omits some of them. The table lists around 200,000 clones, about 60% of them singletons, with over 10% in the top ten.

The TCR comes from a human donor with alopecia areata. The chain carries TRBV20-1 and TRBJ2-5, with D unresolved. The sequencing here drew on CD8+ T cells sorted from blood, taken at week 24, from a patient treated with tofacitinib. The CDR3 DNA reads as TGCAGTGCTAGCTCCTGGGAGACCCAGTACTTC. As protein: CSASSWETQYF.